Listed below are T cell receptor beta chains from one sample, sequenced in a study of cytomegalovirus exposure and HLA in healthy donors. Some clones are missing from TCRdb's copy, which holds only in-frame ones; the method was immunoSEQ multiplex PCR. The sample records roughly 180,000 clones, over 80% being singletons. Input material: PBMCs. These receptors came from a man aged 40-49 years in good health and CMV-seronegative. Each CDR3 is given with its conserved first and last residue. The order of the fields is D gene, clone size, J gene, V gene, CDR3 protein, CDR3 DNA. The D gene is left open where the match is weak. The listing skips clone size in some rows; elsewhere it reads once, few, many or a size class.

d_call: TRBD2; clone_size: -; j_call: TRBJ2-3; v_call: TRBV11-3; cdr3_aa: CASSTGGYTQYF; cdr3_nt: TGTGCCAGTTCAACGGGGGGATATACGCAGTATTTT
d_call: TRBD1; clone_size: few; j_call: TRBJ2-6; v_call: TRBV4-2; cdr3_aa: CASSQDRTGSGANVLTF; cdr3_nt: TGTGCCAGCAGCCAAGATAGGACAGGGTCTGGGGCCAACGTCCTGACTTTC
d_call: TRBD1; clone_size: few; j_call: TRBJ2-7; v_call: TRBV28; cdr3_aa: CASRWTGGASYEQYF; cdr3_nt: TGTGCCAGCAGATGGACAGGGGGCGCCTCCTACGAGCAGTACTTC
d_call: -; clone_size: -; j_call: TRBJ2-7; v_call: TRBV9; cdr3_aa: CASSVGAQDAYEQYF; cdr3_nt: TGTGCCAGCAGCGTAGGGGCACAGGACGCCTACGAGCAGTACTTC
d_call: -; clone_size: -; j_call: TRBJ1-4; v_call: TRBV5-6; cdr3_aa: CASSRTLLSYEKLFF; cdr3_nt: TGTGCCAGCAGCCGGACTCTTCTTTCCTATGAAAAACTGTTTTTT
d_call: TRBD1; clone_size: -; j_call: TRBJ1-2; v_call: TRBV19; cdr3_aa: CASSAQTGRVAGYTF; cdr3_nt: TGTGCCAGTAGTGCCCAGACAGGGCGGGTGGCTGGCTACACCTTC
d_call: TRBD1; clone_size: once; j_call: TRBJ1-5; v_call: TRBV7-9; cdr3_aa: CASSSGTGSVPQHF; cdr3_nt: TGTGCCAGCAGTTCCGGGACAGGGAGCGTGCCCCAGCATTTT
d_call: -; clone_size: once; j_call: TRBJ1-1; v_call: TRBV2; cdr3_aa: CASSEASGRLGAFF; cdr3_nt: TGTGCCAGCAGTGAAGCGTCAGGGAGGCTAGGAGCTTTCTTT
d_call: -; clone_size: -; j_call: TRBJ2-7; v_call: TRBV28; cdr3_aa: CASSLVRDGHEQYF; cdr3_nt: TGTGCCAGCAGTTTGGTGAGGGATGGGCACGAGCAGTACTTC
d_call: -; clone_size: -; j_call: TRBJ1-3; v_call: TRBV6-6; cdr3_aa: CASSSRGASGNTIYF; cdr3_nt: TGTGCCAGCAGTTCCCGGGGGGCGTCAGGAAACACCATATATTTT
d_call: -; clone_size: -; j_call: TRBJ1-2; v_call: TRBV28; cdr3_aa: CASSLGAKGYTF; cdr3_nt: TGTGCCAGCAGTTTGGGGGCTAAAGGCTACACCTTC
d_call: -; clone_size: -; j_call: TRBJ1-1; v_call: TRBV6-1; cdr3_aa: CASSVGGNTEAFF; cdr3_nt: TGTGCCAGCAGTGTAGGGGGGAACACTGAAGCTTTCTTT
d_call: TRBD2; clone_size: once; j_call: TRBJ2-1; v_call: TRBV9; cdr3_aa: CASSVSGTSGGDEQFF; cdr3_nt: TGTGCCAGCAGCGTATCCGGGACTAGCGGGGGGGATGAGCAGTTCTTC
d_call: -; clone_size: -; j_call: TRBJ1-6; v_call: TRBV14; cdr3_aa: CASSTSRTHSPLHF; cdr3_nt: TGTGCCAGCAGCACTAGTCGGACCCATTCACCCCTCCACTTT
d_call: TRBD1; clone_size: -; j_call: TRBJ2-3; v_call: TRBV7-7; cdr3_aa: CASSFGTDRTDTQYF; cdr3_nt: TGTGCTAGCAGCTTCGGGACAGACCGCACAGATACGCAGTATTTT